This T cell receptor (beta chain) was sequenced during a study of radiation and T cells in renal cell carcinoma. Indicated time point: baseline pretreatment blood. Indicated treatment: 15 Gy SBRT to primary tumor, nephrectomy 4 weeks later. After SBRT, blood was collected at 2 and 4 weeks, plus baseline. The tumor was a clear cell renal cell carcinoma. TCRdb's copy holds only in-frame clones and misses some; the assay was immunoSEQ multiplex PCR. Here the sample spans roughly 53,000 clones, roughly 83% being singletons. Of note for this clone: What it recognizes is unknown. The same CDR3 also results from other DNA sequences found in this sample.

General study findings and limits: Top tumor clonotypes rose in blood 2 weeks post-radiation, then contracted.

The clonotype comes from a woman aged 70-85 years with renal cell carcinoma. Sequencing was performed on blood, taken from a patient whose treatment included radiotherapy and nephrectomy.

CDR3 residues: CASSSGDNYGYTF. The CDR3, as DNA: TGTGCCAGCTCATCCGGGGATAACTATGGCTACACCTTC. The genes are TRBV18 and TRBJ1-2; D is uncertain. The germline gives CDR1 KGHSH, CDR2 LQKENI. The CDR3 covers 13 residues. V shed 5 bases and J shed 1 base, with 8 bases lying between them. The full variable domain, in which reference TRBV18 and TRBJ1-2 provide the parts outside the CDR3, is NAGVMQNPRHLVRRRGQEARLRCSPMKGHSHVYWYRQLPEEGLKFMVYLQKENIIDESGMPKERFSAEFPKEGPSILRIQQVVRGDSAAYFCASSSGDNYGYTFGSGTRLTVV.